Given below is one TCR beta chain in context. The data originate from a study of shared clonotypes between healthy human individuals. Whole-study context: Each donor contributed plates that comprised three CD4 naive, three CD4 memory, two CD8 naive and one CD8 memory.

TCRdb keeps only in-frame clones here, not all; method: immunoSEQ multiplex PCR. The repertoire has a few million clones, around nine tenths of them found once; the top ten carry roughly 0.14%. This CDR3 contains 13 residues. Germline CDR1 and CDR2: KGHSH and LQKENI. The V and J ends lost 1 base and 0 bases respectively, with 4 bases between them. The sequencing input was naive CD4+ T cells sorted from blood. Subset meaning: CD45RA+ positively selected. The source of this sequence is a man aged 18 to 30 in good health. The rearrangement links TRBV18 to TRBJ2-7; D unclear. The DNA for the CDR3 is TGTGCCAGCTCACCACGGCCCTCCTACGAGCAGTACTTC. This encodes CASSPRPSYEQYF.